This T cell receptor (beta chain) is from a study of technical replicates of blood from a handful of donors. J was trimmed by 3 bases and V by 6 bases; bases with no gene match: 3. Germline lookup yields CDR1 MNHEY and CDR2 SVGAGI. The CDR3 loop spans 15 amino acids. Generated by immunoSEQ multiplex PCR, the TCRdb table keeps only in-frame clones and is missing some. The profile shows 12,000 or so clones, 95% of them singletons. The sequenced material came from PBMCs. The TCR was taken from a human donor in good health. This chain uses TRBV6-5 with TRBJ2-2, with 11 nucleotides matching TRBD2. CDR3 nucleotide sequence: TGTGCCAGCAGGGGGACTAGCGGATACACCGGGGAGCTGTTTTTT. Amino acids: CASRGTSGYTGELFF.